This T cell receptor (beta chain) was captured in a study of blood T cell repertoires in COVID-19. As for the study in general: Spain, Italy and the United States supplied samples that represented acute and convalescent COVID-19. From T cells, B-cell-depleted T cells, or PBMCs came the material, which was cDNA or gDNA.

Under the authors' procedure: By means of reference gene primer amplification, nucleated cell counts were estimated. Repertoires were generated with immunoSEQ multiplex PCR, while TCRdb's copy carries only in-frame clones and drops some. The V and J calls and the clone size are those of that table, but D and trimming were determined from the DNA. The profile shows roughly 100,000 clones, 70% to 90% of them singletons. The sequence was obtained from a human donor in a cohort sampled during active COVID-19. The sequenced sample was peripheral blood.

CDR3: CASSPGLANEKLFF. The CDR3 DNA reads as TGTGCCAGCAGCCCCGGGTTAGCTAATGAAAAACTGTTTTTT. The rearrangement links TRBV7-9 to TRBJ1-4; D call uncertain. The ends were cut back, 5 bases at V and 3 bases at J, with 10 bases in the middle. Germline assignment: CDR1 SEHNR and CDR2 FQNEAQ (reference sequence). The CDR3 extends over 14 amino acids.